This T cell receptor beta chain was recovered during a study of human T cells and chemical hapten exposure (TCRdb year 2021). For context, the study as a whole: For sensitization, 2% DPC in acetone was applied to a roughly 2 cm by roughly 2 cm area of upper inner arm skin. Weekly therapeutic DPC doses were additionally applied to the scalp of patients throughout the approximately 25-week study period. Patch testing on the upper back used Finn chambers containing 0.01% DPC, with scoring done after 6 days according to International Contact Dermatitis Research Group standards. The mostly female patient cohort included alopecia areata with under or over 50% scalp involvement, alopecia totalis and alopecia universalis. The libraries were sequenced as a pool, and the TCR yield per sample differed mostly because of small variations in library volumes within the pool. Peripheral blood TCR repertoire changes were tracked in vivo in alopecia patients during primary and secondary sensitization to the hapten diphenylcyclopropenone (DPC). Blood samples were taken from patients before sensitization (week 0) and at 2, 6 and about 24 weeks after DPC sensitization. Blood for TCR sequencing was provided by twenty-nine alopecia patients at one to four time points (pre-sensitization, 2, 6 and 24 weeks).

Receptors were amplified or captured by RACE. TCRdb records NextSeq 500 as the sequencer. During library preparation, unique molecular identifiers were attached to individual cDNA molecules so that TCRs could be counted quantitatively and reproducibly. Both TCR alpha and TCR beta chains were sequenced from each blood RNA sample. Per the original workflow: Samples had a median of roughly 87,000 TCRs, with a range from about 20,000 to 690,600. The Decombinator software suite was used to annotate V, J and CDR3 in the TCR reads. To make PS versus PT1 abundance plots, every sample was subsampled to the same number of TCRs (28,000). Expanded TCRs were defined as absent before sensitization and observed at least eight times at the 2-week time point. TCRdb applied fastp at Q25 and MiXCR to the public reads, then kept only in-frame beta chains. One record per CDR3 amino acid sequence lists the most common genes and DNA. These V and J calls rely on TCRdb rather than the paper's analysis. The sample includes tens of thousands of distinct CDR3 sequences, with 10% to 13% observed a single time. 6.8% of the sample is in the top ten clones.

Including cysteine and phenylalanine, the CDR3 has 14 amino acids. Only the CDR3 DNA is retained, 42 bases long and in frame from the first base. Details on this clonotype: No cognate antigen has been identified for it. A much larger clone lies a single base off, so this may be a read error.

The full study reports these points: Expanded TCRs formed significantly more large CDR3 similarity clusters than pre-sensitization or healthy control sets, consistent with antigen-driven responses. DPC sensitization did not change the number of TCRs with a frequency above 1 in 1000, and there was no evidence of changes in global repertoire structure. All patients had alopecia, a presumed autoimmune disease, so their immune response might differ from that of healthy individuals. Repeated subsampling changed both the strength of the expansion versus patch-test correlation and the threshold at which that correlation became significant. Patch test score was positively correlated with the number of PT1 expanded TCRs, with significance at thresholds 8, 16 and 32 but not at 4.

The time point label here, explained by the study, means: patch test 2, 6 weeks after DPC sensitization. The intended sense of this specimen's treatment or condition label: therapeutic diphenylcyclopropenone sensitization with weekly scalp DPC. At every patch-test visit, the blood draw took place before the patch test was put on. To be eligible, patients had to be aged 18 to 70, diagnosed with alopecia and judged suitable for DPC therapy, while pregnant patients were excluded. Unfractionated whole blood was collected in Tempus Blood RNA tubes, and total RNA was extracted from that blood. This receptor was identified in a woman between 50 and 59 years old with alopecia areata. Some clones in this sample may be carry-over from other donors' samples. The sample was whole blood, taken in connection with sensitization to the hapten diphenylcyclopropenone (DPC). The V and J genes are TRBV12-3 or TRBV12-4 and TRBJ2-1; 10 bases in between match TRBD2. The CDR3 here reads CTSSLLAGYNEQFF. At the DNA level, the sequence is TGTACCAGCAGTTTACTAGCGGGGTACAATGAGCAGTTCTTC.